The clone carrying this TCR beta chain was observed once. Its cognate antigen is unknown. The sample is drawn from a study of cytomegalovirus exposure and HLA in healthy donors. Trimming removed 4 bases at V and 3 bases at J, with 10 bases between. The germline CDR1 and CDR2 sequences are SGHRS and YFSETQ. The CDR3 contains 13 residues. Donors had nominal health at sampling but likely had unrecorded immune exposures. Points from the study as a whole: CMV serostatus was the only recorded immune exposure for donors. For most TCR beta V segments, an earlier analysis put the productive rate at about 90% or about 30% of the time.

The PCR employed 60 Vbeta primers together with 13 Jbeta primers. Sequencing used immunoSEQ multiplex PCR; TCRdb keeps in-frame clones, though not all of them. Of fewer than 95,000 clones listed, around three quarters are singletons. This TCR derives from a young man in good health and CMV-seronegative. The rearrangement links TRBV5-1 to TRBJ1-2, with no clear D. Sequencing was carried out using PBMCs. CDR3 bases: TGCGCCAGCAGCCCCGATGGCCACTATGGCTACACCTTC. Translation: CASSPDGHYGYTF. Based on the CDR3 plus reference TRBV5-1 and TRBJ1-2, the full variable domain is KAGVTQTPRYLIKTRGQQVTLSCSPISGHRSVSWYQQTPGQGLQFLFEYFSETQRNKGNFPGRFSGRQFSNSRSEMNVSTLELGDSALYLCASSPDGHYGYTFGSGTRLTVV.